These 4 T cell receptor beta chains were all obtained from the same sample, sequenced in a study of Ad26.COV2.S vaccination and SARS-CoV-2 variants. The treatment: around 19 received Ad26.COV2.S at low or high dose, single or two shots; 5 received placebo; per-sample allocation not given. Sampling took place 63 days after the first vaccine or placebo injection. TCRdb's copy holds only in-frame clones and misses some; the assay was immunoSEQ multiplex PCR. The repertoire holds around 450,000 clones, about 90% seen once, with roughly 4.3% in the top ten. Sequences were derived from peripheral blood, sampled in a trial of Ad26.COV2.S vaccine versus placebo. The receptor set was obtained from a person aged 18-60 years who received the Ad26.COV2.S COVID-19 vaccine or a placebo.

V is TRBV9 and J is TRBJ2-1; a weak D match, TRBD1 (6 bases). Trimming pared 3 bases from V and 6 bases from J, leaving 19 bases between. The germline gives CDR1 SGDLS, CDR2 YYNGEE. The CDR3 runs to 16 residues. The CDR3: CASSATPRTGSNEQFF. CDR3 sequence (DNA): TGTGCCAGCAGCGCAACCCCACGAACAGGGAGCAATGAGCAGTTCTTC. The full variable domain, in which reference TRBV9 and TRBJ2-1 provide the parts outside the CDR3, is DSGVTQTPKHLITATGQRVTLRCSPRSGDLSVYWYQQSLDQGLQFLIQYYNGEERAKGNILERFSAQQFPDLHSELNLSSLELGDSALYFCASSATPRTGSNEQFFGPGTRLTVL.

CDR3 region: CASSGTGENEQFF. The CDR3 nucleotides read TGTGCCAGCTCAGGGACAGGGGAGAATGAGCAGTTCTTC. The chain links TRBV18 to TRBJ2-1; 10 bases fit TRBD1. Germline-derived CDR1 and CDR2 are KGHSH and LQKENI. CDR3 length equals 13 residues. Germline trimming cut 5 bases from V and 7 bases from J; bases unmatched to any gene: 2.

The rearrangement uses TRBV12-3 or TRBV12-4 and TRBJ2-1; no firm D call. This CDR3 comprises 11 residues. Trimming took 1 base from V and 8 from J, leaving 3 bases between them. The CDR3 nucleotides are TGTGCCAGCAGTTTAGGCCATGAGCAGTTCTTC. Amino acid sequence: CASSLGHEQFF.

This chain uses TRBV28 with TRBJ2-7, with D uncertain. The CDR3 totals 13 residues. Germline-derived CDR1 and CDR2 are MDHEN and SYDVKM. Between the trimmed V and J ends, which lost 3 bases and 3 bases, there was a span of 9 bases. Here the CDR3 reads CASSLLGNYEQYF. DNA for the CDR3: TGTGCCAGCAGTTTGCTAGGAAACTACGAGCAGTACTTC.